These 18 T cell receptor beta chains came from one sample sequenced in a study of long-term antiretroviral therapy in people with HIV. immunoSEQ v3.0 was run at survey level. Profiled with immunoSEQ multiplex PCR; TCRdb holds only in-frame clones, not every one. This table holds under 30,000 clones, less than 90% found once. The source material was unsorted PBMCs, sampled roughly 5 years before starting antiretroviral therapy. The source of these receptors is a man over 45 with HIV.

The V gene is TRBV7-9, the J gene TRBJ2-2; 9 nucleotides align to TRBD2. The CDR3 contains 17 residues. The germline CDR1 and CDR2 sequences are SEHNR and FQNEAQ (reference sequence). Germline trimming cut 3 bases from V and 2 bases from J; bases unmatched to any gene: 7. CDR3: CASSLLASGANTGELFF. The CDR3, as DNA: TGTGCCAGCAGCTTGTTGGCTAGCGGGGCAAACACCGGGGAGCTGTTTTTT.

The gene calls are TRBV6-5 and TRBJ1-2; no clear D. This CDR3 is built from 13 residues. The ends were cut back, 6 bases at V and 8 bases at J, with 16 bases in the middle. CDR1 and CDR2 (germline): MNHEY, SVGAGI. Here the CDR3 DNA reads TGTGCCAGCAGCCCGGGCCCGAGGTTAGGCTACACCTTC. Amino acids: CASSPGPRLGYTF.

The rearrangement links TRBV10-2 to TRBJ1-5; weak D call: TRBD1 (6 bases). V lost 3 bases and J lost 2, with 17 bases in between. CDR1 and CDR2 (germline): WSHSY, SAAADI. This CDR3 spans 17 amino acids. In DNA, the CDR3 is TGCGCCAGCAGTGATCATAATCAAGGGGGGGGCAATCAGCCCCAGCATTTT. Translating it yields CASSDHNQGGGNQPQHF.

In nucleotides, the CDR3 is TGTGCCACCAGCCGTGGTGGGACAGGGCCCGGTGCCGGTGCCATATATTTT. Protein: CATSRGGTGPGAGAIYF. The chain couples TRBV15 to TRBJ1-3, with 9 nucleotides matching TRBD1. The CDR3 spans 17 residues. Trimming removed 5 bases from V and 11 bases from J; junction bases left unmatched: 19. The germline gives CDR1 LNHNV, CDR2 YYDKDF (reference sequence).

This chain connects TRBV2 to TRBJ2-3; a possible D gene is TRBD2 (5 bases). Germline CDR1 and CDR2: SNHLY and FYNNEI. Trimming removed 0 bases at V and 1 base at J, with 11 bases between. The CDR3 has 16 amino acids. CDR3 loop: CASSEAPGLGTDTQYF. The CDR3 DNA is TGTGCCAGCAGTGAAGCGCCGGGGTTGGGCACAGATACGCAGTATTTT.

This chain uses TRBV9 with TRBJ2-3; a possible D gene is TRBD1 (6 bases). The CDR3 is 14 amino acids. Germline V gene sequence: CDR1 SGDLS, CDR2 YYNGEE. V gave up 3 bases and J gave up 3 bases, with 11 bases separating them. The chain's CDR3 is CASSDRESTDTQYF. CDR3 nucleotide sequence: TGTGCCAGCAGCGACAGGGAGTCGACAGATACGCAGTATTTT.

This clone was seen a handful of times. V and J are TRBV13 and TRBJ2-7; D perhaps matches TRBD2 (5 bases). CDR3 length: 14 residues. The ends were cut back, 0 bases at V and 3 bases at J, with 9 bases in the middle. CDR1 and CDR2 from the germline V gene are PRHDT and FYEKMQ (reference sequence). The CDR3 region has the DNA TGTGCCAGCAGCTTAGGTACTAGTGGCTACGAGCAGTACTTC. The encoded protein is CASSLGTSGYEQYF. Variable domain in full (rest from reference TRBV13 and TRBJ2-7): AAGVIQSPRHLIKEKRETATLKCYPIPRHDTVYWYQQGPGQDPQFLISFYEKMQSDKGSIPDRFSAQQFSDYHSELNMSSLELGDSALYFCASSLGTSGYEQYFGPGTRLTVT.

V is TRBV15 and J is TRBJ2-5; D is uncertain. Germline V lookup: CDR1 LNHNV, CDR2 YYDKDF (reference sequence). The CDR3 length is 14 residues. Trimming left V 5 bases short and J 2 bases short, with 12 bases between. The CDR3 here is CATSGGRIQETQYF. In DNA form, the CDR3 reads TGTGCCACCAGCGGTGGACGGATACAAGAGACCCAGTACTTC.

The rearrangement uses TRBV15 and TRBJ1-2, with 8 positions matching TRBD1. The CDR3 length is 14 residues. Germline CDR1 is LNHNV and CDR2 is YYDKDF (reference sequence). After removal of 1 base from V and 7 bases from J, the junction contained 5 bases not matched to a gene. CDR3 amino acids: CATSRGQGAGGYTF. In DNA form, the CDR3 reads TGTGCCACCAGCAGAGGCCAGGGGGCTGGTGGCTACACCTTC. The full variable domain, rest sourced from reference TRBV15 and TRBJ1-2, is DAMVIQNPRYQVTQFGKPVTLSCSQTLNHNVMYWYQQKSSQAPKLLFHYYDKDFNNEADTPDNFQSRRPNTSFCFLDIRSPGLGDTAMYLCATSRGQGAGGYTFGSGTRLTVV.

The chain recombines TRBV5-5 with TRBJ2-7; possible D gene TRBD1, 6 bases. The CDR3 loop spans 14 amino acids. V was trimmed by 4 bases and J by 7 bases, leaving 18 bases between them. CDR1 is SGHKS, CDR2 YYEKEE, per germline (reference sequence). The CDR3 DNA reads TGTGCCAGCAGCACACCACAGGGTTCGGGTGAGCAGTACTTC. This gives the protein CASSTPQGSGEQYF.

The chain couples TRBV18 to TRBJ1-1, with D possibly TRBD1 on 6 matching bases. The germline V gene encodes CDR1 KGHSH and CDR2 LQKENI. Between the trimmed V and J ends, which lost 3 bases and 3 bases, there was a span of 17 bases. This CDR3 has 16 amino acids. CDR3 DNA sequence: TGTGCCAGCTCACCCGGGTCAGGGGAGGTTGACACTGAAGCTTTCTTT. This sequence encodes CASSPGSGEVDTEAFF.

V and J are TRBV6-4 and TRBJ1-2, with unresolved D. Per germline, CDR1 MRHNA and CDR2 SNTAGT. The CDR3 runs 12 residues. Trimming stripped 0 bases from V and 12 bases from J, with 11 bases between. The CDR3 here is CASSDSSRVHTF. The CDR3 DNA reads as TGTGCCAGCAGTGACTCGTCTAGGGTTCACACCTTC.

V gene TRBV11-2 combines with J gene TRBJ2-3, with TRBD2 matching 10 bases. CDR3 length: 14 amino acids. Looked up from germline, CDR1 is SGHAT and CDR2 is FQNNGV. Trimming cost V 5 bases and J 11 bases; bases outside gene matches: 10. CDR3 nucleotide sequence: TGTGCCAGCAGCCCGGGAGGCATAGCGGGGGGGCAGTATTTT. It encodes CASSPGGIAGGQYF.

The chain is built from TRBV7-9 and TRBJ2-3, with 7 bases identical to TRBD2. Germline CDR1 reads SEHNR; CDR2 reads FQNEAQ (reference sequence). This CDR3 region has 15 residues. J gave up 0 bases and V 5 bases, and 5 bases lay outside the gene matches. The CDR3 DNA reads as TGTGCCAGCAGCCGGAGCGGGGCTAGCACAGATACGCAGTATTTT. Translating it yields CASSRSGASTDTQYF.

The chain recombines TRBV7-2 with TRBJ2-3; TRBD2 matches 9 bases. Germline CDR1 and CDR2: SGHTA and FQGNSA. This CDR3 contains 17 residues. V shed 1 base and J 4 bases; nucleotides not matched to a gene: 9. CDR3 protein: CASSLGAGGPTSDTQYF. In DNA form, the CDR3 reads TGTGCCAGCAGCTTAGGGGCGGGGGGGCCGACCTCAGATACGCAGTATTTT.

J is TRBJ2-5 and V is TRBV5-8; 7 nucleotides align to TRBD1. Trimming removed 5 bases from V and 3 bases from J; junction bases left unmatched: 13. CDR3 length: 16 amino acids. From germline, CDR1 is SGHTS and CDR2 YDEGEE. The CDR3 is CASSHFSGTEEETQYF. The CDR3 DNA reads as TGTGCCAGCAGTCATTTCTCCGGGACAGAAGAAGAGACCCAGTACTTC.

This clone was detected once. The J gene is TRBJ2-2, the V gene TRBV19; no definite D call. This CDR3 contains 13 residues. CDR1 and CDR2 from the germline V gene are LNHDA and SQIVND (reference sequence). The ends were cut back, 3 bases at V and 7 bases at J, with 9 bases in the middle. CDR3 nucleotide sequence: TGTGCCAGTAGTATTTCTCCAATCGGGGAGCTGTTTTTT. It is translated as CASSISPIGELFF.

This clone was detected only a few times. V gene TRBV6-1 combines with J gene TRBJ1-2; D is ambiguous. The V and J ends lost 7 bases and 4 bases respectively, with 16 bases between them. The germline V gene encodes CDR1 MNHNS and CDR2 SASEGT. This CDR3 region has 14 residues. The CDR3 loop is CASTNRRVTYGYTF. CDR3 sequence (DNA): TGTGCCAGCACCAACAGACGTGTAACCTATGGCTACACCTTC.